This T cell receptor beta chain was retrieved from a study of graft-versus-host responses after intestinal transplantation. Study background: Uniformly, recipients were administered anti-thymocyte globulin induction with subsequent tacrolimus and steroids for around 3 years. Study-wide points: Recipient marrow showed GvH clones, some seen first in ileum or blood. Allografts of patients with graft-donor T cell macrochimerism showed high graft-versus-host to host-versus-graft clone ratios.

Per the germline V gene, CDR1 is DFQATT and CDR2 is SNEGSKA (reference sequence). The CDR3 is 10 amino acids. As regards this clone: Its antigen is as yet unknown.

The data were produced by immunoSEQ multiplex PCR, yet TCRdb's version contains in-frame clones alone and is incomplete. The data show around 97,000 clones, with 91% seen just once and approximately 0.18% held by the top ten. This receptor was identified in a human donor who was the organ donor for an intestinal transplant. The V and J genes are TRBV20-1 and TRBJ2-5; D unresolved. The end of the DNA aligns better with TRBJ2-7, so the J call may be wrong. Material: unstimulated CD4+ T cells sorted from spleen or lymph node cells, obtained before transplant. The CDR3 here is CSARGYEQYF. The CDR3 DNA sequence: TGCAGTGCTAGAGGGTACGAGCAGTACTTC.